The 23 T cell receptor beta chains below all came from one sample that was sequenced in a study of blood T cell repertoires in COVID-19. Profiling relied on immunoSEQ multiplex PCR, and the TCRdb table lists in-frame clones only, not all of them. The table shows about 120,000 clones, with roughly 78% occurring only once. Input material: peripheral blood. These receptors all stem from a man in his sixties with active or convalescent COVID-19.

In this sample, this clone turned up a few times. The chain employs TRBV4-2 and TRBJ2-1; the D gene is possibly TRBD2 (5 bases). CDR1 LGHNA and CDR2 YNFKEQ come from the germline V gene. With 0 bases removed from V and 0 bases from J, the gap between germline ends came to 9 bases. The CDR3 sequence is 16 residues long. The CDR3 nucleotides are TGTGCCAGCAGCCAAGACGCTAGCTCCTCCTACAATGAGCAGTTCTTC. Its protein product is CASSQDASSSYNEQFF.

This chain links TRBV3-1 (or the pseudogene TRBV3-2) with TRBJ1-2; a weak D match, TRBD1 (6 bases). V was cut by 5 bases and J by 9 bases, with 13 bases left in between. Germline V lookup: CDR1 LGHDT, CDR2 YNNKEL (reference sequence). The CDR3 has 12 residues. CDR3 nucleotides: TGTGCCAGCAGCAACACTCAGGGGCGCTACACCTTC. Translation gives CASSNTQGRYTF.

J is TRBJ2-5 and V is TRBV28, with TRBD1 matching 9 bases. From germline, CDR1 is MDHEN and CDR2 SYDVKM. The trim removed 6 bases at V and 1 base at J, leaving 9 bases unmatched. This CDR3 is 16 amino acids long. The CDR3 bases are TGTGCCAGCAGACCACAGGGGGCTAGCCCCCAAGAGACCCAGTACTTC. Its translation is CASRPQGASPQETQYF.

Points on this clone: Other DNA sequences of this sample code for an identical CDR3. The rearrangement uses TRBV27 and TRBJ1-5, with 7 bases fitting TRBD1. V gave up 6 bases and J gave up 0 bases; unmatched junction bases: 5. CDR1 and CDR2 (germline): MNHEY, SMNVEV (reference sequence). This CDR3 has 15 amino acids. The CDR3 coding sequence is TGTGCCAGCAGACCCGGGACAGTTAGCAATCAGCCCCAGCATTTT. It specifies CASRPGTVSNQPQHF.

The genes are TRBV6-5 and TRBJ1-1, with 7 bases lining up with TRBD1. V was clipped by 2 bases and J by 0 bases; unmatched bases: 3. Germline CDR1 reads MNHEY; CDR2 reads SVGAGI. CDR3 length: 15 residues. CDR3 in amino acids: CASSYLTGLNTEAFF. DNA for the CDR3: TGTGCCAGCAGTTACCTGACAGGGCTGAACACTGAAGCTTTCTTT.

J is TRBJ1-5 and V is TRBV6-2 or TRBV6-3; D gene uncertain. CDR1 and CDR2 from the germline V gene are MNHEY and SVGEGT. Trimming removed 2 bases at V and 0 bases at J, with 8 bases between. The length of the CDR3 is 15 residues. In nucleotides, the CDR3 is TGTGCCAGCAGTTACGCAGGTCATAGCAATCAGCCCCAGCATTTT. Its translation is CASSYAGHSNQPQHF.

The genes are TRBV9 and TRBJ1-1; D might be TRBD1 (6 bases). Germline V gives CDR1 SGDLS, CDR2 YYNGEE. With 0 bases removed from V and 8 bases from J, the gap between germline ends came to 8 bases. This CDR3 comprises 12 residues. CDR3 sequence: CASSVGGQEAFF. CDR3 nucleotide sequence: TGTGCCAGCAGCGTAGGGGGGCAGGAAGCTTTCTTT.

The rearrangement links TRBV27 to TRBJ2-3; 12 nucleotides line up with TRBD2. Per the germline V gene, CDR1 is MNHEY and CDR2 is SMNVEV (reference sequence). Trimming cost V 5 bases and J 6 bases; bases outside gene matches: 12. CDR3 length equals 17 residues. The chain's CDR3 is CASSTAGTSGPPDTQYF. DNA of the CDR3: TGTGCCAGCAGTACCGCTGGGACTAGCGGGCCGCCGGATACGCAGTATTTT.

The chain combines TRBV4-3 with TRBJ2-3, with 9 bases identical to TRBD2. Germline values: CDR1 LGHNA, CDR2 YSLEER. V gave up 2 bases and J gave up 0 bases; unmatched junction bases: 9. The CDR3 is 18 amino acids. The CDR3 sequence: CASSQRASGALSTDTQYF. The CDR3 nucleotides read TGCGCCAGCAGCCAACGCGCTAGCGGGGCCCTTAGCACAGATACGCAGTATTTT.

V gene TRBV19 combines with J gene TRBJ2-1, with a possible D match to TRBD1 (5 bases). Trimming took off 3 bases at V and 4 bases at J, with 31 bases between the two ends. The CDR3 consists of 21 residues. Germline values: CDR1 LNHDA, CDR2 SQIVND (reference sequence). For the CDR3, the DNA is TGTGCCAGTAGTATGGTGGTGAGGACATCAACCGTTAGGTTTATTTACAATGAGCAGTTCTTC. Protein product: CASSMVVRTSTVRFIYNEQFF.

This clone was recorded only once. V and J are TRBV5-1 and TRBJ2-7; 7 bases align to TRBD2. Germline V gene data show CDR1 as SGHRS and CDR2 as YFSETQ. This CDR3 spans 14 amino acids. The ends lost 4 bases at V and 2 bases at J; junction bases unmatched: 6. CDR3 nucleotide sequence: TGCGCCAGCAGCCCCCGCGGGACTACCTACGAGCAGTACTTC. Residues: CASSPRGTTYEQYF.

This chain joins TRBV5-1 and TRBJ1-3, with TRBD1 as a possible D gene (5 bases). CDR1 and CDR2 from the germline V gene are SGHRS and YFSETQ. This CDR3 spans 16 amino acids. V dropped 1 base and J dropped 0 bases, with 11 bases sitting between them. In nucleotides, the CDR3 is TGCGCCAGCAGCTTGAGGGGTATAGACTCTGGAAACACCATATATTTT. Amino acids: CASSLRGIDSGNTIYF.

This clone was picked up a small number of times. The chain is built from TRBV28 and TRBJ2-3; the D gene is possibly TRBD1 (6 bases). Trimming removed 5 bases at V and 1 base at J, with 13 bases between. The CDR3 spans 15 residues. Germline lookup yields CDR1 MDHEN and CDR2 SYDVKM. In nucleotides, the CDR3 is TGTGCCAGCAGTCCACTGACAGGAGGCACAGATACGCAGTATTTT. This encodes CASSPLTGGTDTQYF.

The chain has TRBV9 and TRBJ2-1; 11 nucleotides match TRBD2. Looked up from germline, CDR1 is SGDLS and CDR2 is YYNGEE. V dropped 3 bases and J dropped 3; count of bases not matched to a gene: 5. The CDR3 is made up of 16 amino acids. The CDR3 protein is CASSGGLAGIYNEQFF. The CDR3 coding sequence is TGTGCCAGCAGCGGAGGACTAGCGGGCATCTACAATGAGCAGTTCTTC.

This clone was picked up one time. Other DNA sequences in the sample encode the same CDR3. V and J are TRBV9 and TRBJ2-3; 8 bases match TRBD2. Germline CDR1 is SGDLS and CDR2 is YYNGEE. The ends lost 3 bases at V and 0 bases at J; junction bases unmatched: 3. The CDR3 extends over 15 amino acids. This CDR3 reads CASSALAGSTDTQYF. The CDR3 coding sequence is TGTGCCAGCAGCGCCTTAGCGGGAAGCACAGATACGCAGTATTTT.

The chain recombines TRBV19 with TRBJ1-2; D call uncertain. V shed 6 bases and J shed 4 bases, with 12 bases lying between them. Germline V gene lookup returns CDR1 LNHDA and CDR2 SQIVND (reference sequence). CDR3 size: 13 residues. The CDR3 bases are TGTGCCAGTAGGAGGACGGAGGGCTATGGCTACACCTTC. Its translation is CASRRTEGYGYTF.

The chain employs TRBV9 and TRBJ2-3; D possibly corresponds to TRBD2 (6 bases). The CDR3 has 16 residues. CDR1 and CDR2 (germline): SGDLS, YYNGEE. Trimming removed 4 bases at V and 1 base at J, with 16 bases between. The CDR3 DNA reads TGTGCCAGCAGCTCACCGAACGGGGGAGGCACAGATACGCAGTATTTT. It codes for CASSSPNGGGTDTQYF.

This clone appeared once. The gene calls are TRBV7-8 and TRBJ2-3; tentative D call: TRBD2 (5 bases). This CDR3 has 14 amino acids. The V gene's germline CDR1 is SGHVS and CDR2 FQNEAQ. V dropped 5 bases and J dropped 0 bases, with 9 bases sitting between them. The CDR3 is CASSRSGSTDTQYF. CDR3 bases: TGTGCCAGCAGCCGGAGCGGAAGCACAGATACGCAGTATTTT.

In this sample, this clone turned up a few times. The same CDR3 can be traced to other DNA sequences in this sample. The chain combines TRBV18 with TRBJ2-5; no firm D call. Trimming took 2 bases from V and 2 from J, leaving 6 bases between them. Per the germline V gene, CDR1 is KGHSH and CDR2 is LQKENI. This CDR3 contains 13 residues. DNA of the CDR3: TGTGCCAGCTCACCAGTGTTACAAGAGACCCAGTACTTC. Translation: CASSPVLQETQYF.

V is TRBV30 and J is TRBJ2-1; TRBD2 agrees at 12 bases. Germline V gene sequence: CDR1 GTSNPN, CDR2 SVGIG (reference sequence). The CDR3 is 16 amino acids. V lost 0 bases and J lost 9; bases outside the gene matches: 9. CDR3 sequence: CAWSVLLAGGRSEQFF. The CDR3, as DNA: TGTGCCTGGAGTGTTTTACTAGCGGGAGGAAGGAGTGAGCAGTTCTTC. Full variable domain (outside the CDR3, taken from reference TRBV30 and TRBJ2-1): SQTIHQWPATLVQPVGSPLSLECTVEGTSNPNLYWYRQAAGRGLQLLFYSVGIGQISSEVPQNLSASRPQDRQFILSSKKLLLSDSGFYLCAWSVLLAGGRSEQFFGPGTRLTVL.

This chain links TRBV7-9 with TRBJ2-7; 13 nucleotides match TRBD2. The CDR3 length is 17 residues. The germline V gene has CDR1 SEHNR and CDR2 FQNEAQ (reference sequence). J was trimmed by 2 bases and V by 1 base; bases with no gene match: 5. The CDR3 coding sequence is TGTGCCAGCAGCTTAGGGGGTGGACTAGCGGGAGCCTACGAGCAGTACTTC. Translation: CASSLGGGLAGAYEQYF.

This clone was counted a few times. This chain connects TRBV28 to TRBJ2-2, with TRBD2 matching over 7 bases. Germline CDR1 and CDR2: MDHEN and SYDVKM. V lost 9 bases and J lost 1; bases outside the gene matches: 8. The CDR3 covers 15 residues. The CDR3, as DNA: TGTGCCAGTACCTGGGGAGGGGTGAACACCGGGGAGCTGTTTTTT. As protein: CASTWGGVNTGELFF.

The chain employs TRBV9 and TRBJ1-1; D is perhaps TRBD1 (6 bases). This CDR3 contains 14 residues. The germline V gene has CDR1 SGDLS and CDR2 YYNGEE. The V gene lost 2 bases and the J gene lost 5 bases, with 13 bases spanning the gap. The CDR3 spells CASSVDRDSTEAFF. Here the CDR3 DNA reads TGTGCCAGCAGCGTGGACAGAGACTCGACTGAAGCTTTCTTT.